This T cell receptor (beta chain) was recovered during a study of blood T cell repertoires in COVID-19. With 2 bases removed from V and 1 base from J, the gap between germline ends came to 9 bases. The germline V gene has CDR1 SGHRS and CDR2 YFSETQ. This CDR3 has 14 residues. Libraries were prepared by immunoSEQ multiplex PCR; TCRdb keeps only in-frame clonotypes and omits some of them. The sample yields over 200,000 clones, roughly four fifths seen once. Sequenced: peripheral blood. This TCR was sampled from a woman in her thirties or forties with acute or convalescent COVID-19. This sequence joins TRBV5-1 and TRBJ1-1; D gene uncertain. CDR3 sequence: CASSLGSGNTEAFF. CDR3 DNA: TGCGCCAGCAGCTTAGGTTCAGGGAACACTGAAGCTTTCTTT.